The 7 T cell receptor beta chains given below trace back to one sample, sequenced in a study of T cell responses to AZD1222 COVID-19 vaccine. Using immunoSEQ multiplex PCR, the repertoire was profiled, and TCRdb retains in-frame clones only, with some absent. The sample carries around 150,000 clones, about 90% recorded once. Sequencing was performed on peripheral blood, taken 28 days after the second AZD1222 dose. These receptors were taken from an adult who received the AZD1222 COVID-19 vaccine.

This chain links TRBV7-3 with TRBJ1-2; 8 nucleotides match TRBD1. The CDR3 consists of 13 residues. Germline V CDR1 and CDR2: SGHTA, FQGTGA. Trimming at V came to 9 bases and at J to 5 bases, leaving 8 bases not matched to a gene. The CDR3: CASGQGATYGYTF. CDR3 nucleotide sequence: TGTGCCAGTGGGCAGGGGGCCACGTATGGCTACACCTTC.

This sequence joins TRBV6-5 and TRBJ1-4; TRBD1 is a possible D gene (6 bases). The CDR3 length is 15 residues. CDR1 and CDR2 from the germline V gene are MNHEY and SVGAGI. The V end lost 6 bases, the J end lost 6 bases, and 17 bases lay between the germline ends. Here the CDR3 reads CASRLEGVGDEKLFF. DNA of the CDR3: TGTGCCAGCAGGCTCGAGGGGGTCGGCGATGAAAAACTGTTTTTT.

The V gene is TRBV19, the J gene TRBJ2-1; D possibly corresponds to TRBD2 (6 bases). Germline CDR1 LNHDA, CDR2 SQIVND (reference sequence). Trimming shortened V by 0 bases and J by 0 bases, and 9 bases separated the two germline ends. CDR3 length: 16 residues. The DNA for the CDR3 is TGTGCCAGTAGTATAGAACGGGAGAGCTCCTACAATGAGCAGTTCTTC. Amino acids: CASSIERESSYNEQFF.

The chain recombines TRBV6-5 with TRBJ2-1, with 10 bases matching TRBD1. The germline CDR1 and CDR2 sequences are MNHEY and SVGAGI. This CDR3 has 15 residues. V lost 6 bases and J lost 7; bases outside the gene matches: 9. CDR3 amino acids: CASSSPGQGINEQFF. DNA of the CDR3: TGTGCCAGCAGCTCTCCGGGACAGGGGATTAATGAGCAGTTCTTC.

The CDR3 sequence is CASMALGTQPQHF. The CDR3 DNA follows: TGCGCCAGCATGGCCCTGGGGACTCAGCCCCAGCATTTT. This chain uses TRBV10-2 with TRBJ1-5; D perhaps matches TRBD1 (5 bases). The germline V and J ends were trimmed by 7 bases and 6 bases, with 13 bases remaining between them. Germline values: CDR1 WSHSY, CDR2 SAAADI. The CDR3 has 13 amino acids.

The chain links TRBV3-1 (or the pseudogene TRBV3-2) to TRBJ1-2; D is unresolved. Trimming took off 4 bases at V and 2 bases at J, with 14 bases between the two ends. Germline V gene lookup returns CDR1 LGHDT and CDR2 YNNKEL (reference sequence). The CDR3 is made up of 15 amino acids. DNA for the CDR3: TGTGCCAGCAGCCCTTTTCGAGGCGGCAACTATGGCTACACCTTC. It encodes CASSPFRGGNYGYTF.

The chain links TRBV11-1 to TRBJ2-1; the D gene is possibly TRBD2 (5 bases). The V gene's germline CDR1 is SGHAT and CDR2 FQDESV (reference sequence). CDR3 length: 14 residues. V lost 5 bases to trimming and J lost 5 bases, with 13 bases between them. The CDR3 protein is CASSDGLRNNEQFF. DNA for the CDR3: TGTGCCAGCAGCGACGGACTGAGGAACAATGAGCAGTTCTTC.